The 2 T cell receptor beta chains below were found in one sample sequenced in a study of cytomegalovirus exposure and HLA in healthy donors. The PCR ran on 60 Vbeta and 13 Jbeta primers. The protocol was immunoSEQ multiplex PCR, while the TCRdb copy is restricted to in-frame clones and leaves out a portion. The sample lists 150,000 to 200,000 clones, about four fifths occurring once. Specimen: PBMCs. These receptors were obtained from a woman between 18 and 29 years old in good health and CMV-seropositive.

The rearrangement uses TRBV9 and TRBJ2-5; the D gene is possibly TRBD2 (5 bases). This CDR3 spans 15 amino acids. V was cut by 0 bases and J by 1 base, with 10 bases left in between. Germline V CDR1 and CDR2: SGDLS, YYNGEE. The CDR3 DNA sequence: TGTGCCAGCAGCGTAGTTGCGGGTCTCCAAGAGACCCAGTACTTC. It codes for CASSVVAGLQETQYF.

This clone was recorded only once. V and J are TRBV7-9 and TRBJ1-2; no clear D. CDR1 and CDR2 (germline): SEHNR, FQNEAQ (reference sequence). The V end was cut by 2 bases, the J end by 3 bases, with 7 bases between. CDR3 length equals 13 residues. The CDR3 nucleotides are TGTGCCAGCAGCTTACGGCAGGACTATGGCTACACCTTC. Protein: CASSLRQDYGYTF. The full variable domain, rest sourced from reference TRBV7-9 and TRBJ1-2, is DTGVSQNPRHKITKRGQNVTFRCDPISEHNRLYWYRQTLGQGPEFLTYFQNEAQLEKSRLLSDRFSAERPKGSFSTLEIQRTEQGDSAMYLCASSLRQDYGYTFGSGTRLTVV.